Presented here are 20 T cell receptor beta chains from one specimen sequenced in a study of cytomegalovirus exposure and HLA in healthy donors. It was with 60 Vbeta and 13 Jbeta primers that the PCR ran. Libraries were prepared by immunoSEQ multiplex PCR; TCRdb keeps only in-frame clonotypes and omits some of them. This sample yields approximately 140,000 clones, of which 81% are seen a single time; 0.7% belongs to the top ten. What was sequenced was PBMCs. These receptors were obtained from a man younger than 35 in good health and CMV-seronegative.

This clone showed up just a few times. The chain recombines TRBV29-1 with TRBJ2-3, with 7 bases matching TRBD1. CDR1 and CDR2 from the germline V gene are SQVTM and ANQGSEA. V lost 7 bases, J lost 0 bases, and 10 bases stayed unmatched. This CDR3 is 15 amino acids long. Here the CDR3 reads CSARPGQKSTDTQYF. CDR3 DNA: TGCAGCGCAAGACCGGGACAGAAAAGCACAGATACGCAGTATTTT.

The CDR3 region is CASSQDLTDNEQFF. In DNA, the CDR3 is TGCGCCAGCAGCCAAGATCTGACAGACAATGAGCAGTTCTTC. The V gene is TRBV4-1, the J gene TRBJ2-1; a possible D gene is TRBD1 (5 bases). V lost 0 bases, J lost 5 bases, and 8 bases lay in between. This CDR3 spans 14 amino acids. Germline-derived CDR1 and CDR2 are MGHRA and YSYEKL.

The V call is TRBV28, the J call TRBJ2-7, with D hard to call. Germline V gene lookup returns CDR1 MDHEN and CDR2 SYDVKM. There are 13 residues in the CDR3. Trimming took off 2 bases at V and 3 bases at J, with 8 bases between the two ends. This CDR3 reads CASSLGDIYEQYF. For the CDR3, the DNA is TGTGCCAGCAGTTTAGGTGACATCTACGAGCAGTACTTC.

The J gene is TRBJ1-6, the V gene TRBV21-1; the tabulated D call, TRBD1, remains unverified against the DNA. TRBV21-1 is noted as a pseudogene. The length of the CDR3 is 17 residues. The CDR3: CASSKRSRGGLSSPLHF. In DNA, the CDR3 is TGTGCCAGCAGCAAAAGATCCAGAGGGGGCTTGAGCTCACCCCTCCACTTT.

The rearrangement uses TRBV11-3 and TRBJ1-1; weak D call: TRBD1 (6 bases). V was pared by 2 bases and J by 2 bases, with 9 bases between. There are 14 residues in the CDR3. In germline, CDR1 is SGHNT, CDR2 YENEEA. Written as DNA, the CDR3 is TGTGCCAGCAGCTTATCCGGGACAAACACTGAAGCTTTCTTT. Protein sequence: CASSLSGTNTEAFF.

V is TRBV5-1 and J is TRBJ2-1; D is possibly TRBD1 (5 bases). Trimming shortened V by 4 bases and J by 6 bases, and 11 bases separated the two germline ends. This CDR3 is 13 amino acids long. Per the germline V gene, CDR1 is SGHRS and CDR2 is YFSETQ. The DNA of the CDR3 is TGCGCCAGCAGCCTGTTAAGGGGCAATGAGCAGTTCTTC. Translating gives CASSLLRGNEQFF.

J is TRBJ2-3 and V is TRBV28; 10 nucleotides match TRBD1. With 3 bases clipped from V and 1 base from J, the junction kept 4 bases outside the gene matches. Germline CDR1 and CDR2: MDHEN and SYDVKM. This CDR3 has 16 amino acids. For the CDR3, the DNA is TGTGCCAGCAGTTTTATTGGACAGGGGGGCACAGATACGCAGTATTTT. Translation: CASSFIGQGGTDTQYF. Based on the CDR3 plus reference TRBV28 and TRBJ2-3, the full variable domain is DVKVTQSSRYLVKRTGEKVFLECVQDMDHENMFWYRQDPGLGLRLIYFSYDVKMKEKGDIPEGYSVSREKKERFSLILESASTNQTSMYLCASSFIGQGGTDTQYFGPGTRLTVL.

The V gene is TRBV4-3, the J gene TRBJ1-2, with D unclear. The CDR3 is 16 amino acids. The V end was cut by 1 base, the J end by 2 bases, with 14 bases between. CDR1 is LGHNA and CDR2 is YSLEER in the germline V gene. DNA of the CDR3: TGCGCCAGCAGCCAAGTCCCCGTCGTGAGGAACTATGGCTACACCTTC. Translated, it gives CASSQVPVVRNYGYTF.

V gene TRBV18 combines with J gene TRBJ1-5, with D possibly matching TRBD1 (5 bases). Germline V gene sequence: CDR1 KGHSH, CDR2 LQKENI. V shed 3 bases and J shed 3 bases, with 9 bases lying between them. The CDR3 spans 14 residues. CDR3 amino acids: CASSPGGVNQPQHF. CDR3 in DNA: TGTGCCAGCTCACCGGGGGGGGTCAATCAGCCCCAGCATTTT.

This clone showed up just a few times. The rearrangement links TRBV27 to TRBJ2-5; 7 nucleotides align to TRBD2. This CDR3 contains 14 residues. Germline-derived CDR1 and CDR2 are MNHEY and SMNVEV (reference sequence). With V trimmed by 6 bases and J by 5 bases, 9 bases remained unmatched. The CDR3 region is CASRLPGGGETQYF. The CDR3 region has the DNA TGTGCCAGCAGACTACCCGGCGGGGGTGAGACCCAGTACTTC.

The CDR3 region has the DNA TGTGCCAGCAGAGAATTGACAGGGCTCAATCAGCCCCAGCATTTT. This translates into CASRELTGLNQPQHF. V is TRBV2 and J is TRBJ1-5, with 7 bases matching TRBD1. The CDR3 has 15 amino acids. The germline V gene encodes CDR1 SNHLY and CDR2 FYNNEI. With V trimmed by 6 bases and J by 3 bases, 8 bases remained unmatched.

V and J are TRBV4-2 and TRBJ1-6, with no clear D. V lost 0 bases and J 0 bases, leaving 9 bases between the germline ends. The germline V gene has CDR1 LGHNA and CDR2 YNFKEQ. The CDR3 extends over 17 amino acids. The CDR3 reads CASSQDFGRSYNSPLHF. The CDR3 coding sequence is TGTGCCAGCAGCCAAGATTTTGGGCGCTCCTATAATTCACCCCTCCACTTT.

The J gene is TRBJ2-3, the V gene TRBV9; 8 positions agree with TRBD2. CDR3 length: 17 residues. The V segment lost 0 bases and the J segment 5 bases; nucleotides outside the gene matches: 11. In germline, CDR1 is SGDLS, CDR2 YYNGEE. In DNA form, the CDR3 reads TGTGCCAGCAGCGTAGGGAATACGGGGGGGAATAGAGATACGCAGTATTTT. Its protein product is CASSVGNTGGNRDTQYF.

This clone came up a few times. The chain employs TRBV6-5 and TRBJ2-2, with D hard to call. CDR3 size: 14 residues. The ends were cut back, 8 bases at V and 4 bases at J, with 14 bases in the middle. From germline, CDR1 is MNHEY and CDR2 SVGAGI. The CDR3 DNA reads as TGTGCCAGCTTTTCACCAGGCATCACCGGGGAGCTGTTTTTT. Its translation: CASFSPGITGELFF.

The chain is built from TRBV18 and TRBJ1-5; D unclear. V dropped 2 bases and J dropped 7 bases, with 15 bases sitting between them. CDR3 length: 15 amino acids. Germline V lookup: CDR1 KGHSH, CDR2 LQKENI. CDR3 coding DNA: TGTGCCAGCTCACCAGGCAAAGGCGGCGGACAGCCCCAGCATTTT. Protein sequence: CASSPGKGGGQPQHF.

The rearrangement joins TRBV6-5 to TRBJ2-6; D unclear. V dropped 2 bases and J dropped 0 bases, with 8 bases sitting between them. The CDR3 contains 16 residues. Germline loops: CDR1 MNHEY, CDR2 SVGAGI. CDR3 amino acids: CASSYLGHSGANVLTF. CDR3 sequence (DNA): TGTGCCAGCAGTTACCTTGGGCACTCTGGGGCCAACGTCCTGACTTTC.

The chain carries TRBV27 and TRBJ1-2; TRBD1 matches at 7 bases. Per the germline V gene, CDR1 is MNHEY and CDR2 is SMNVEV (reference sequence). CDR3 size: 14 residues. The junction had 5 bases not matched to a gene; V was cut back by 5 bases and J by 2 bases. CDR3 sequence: CASSPQGSNYGYTF. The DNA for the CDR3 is TGTGCCAGCAGTCCACAGGGGTCCAACTATGGCTACACCTTC.

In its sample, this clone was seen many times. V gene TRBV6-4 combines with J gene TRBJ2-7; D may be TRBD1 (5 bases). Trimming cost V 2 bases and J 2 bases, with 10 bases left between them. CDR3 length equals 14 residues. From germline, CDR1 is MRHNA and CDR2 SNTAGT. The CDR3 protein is CASSDDSVAYEQYF. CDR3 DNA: TGTGCCAGCAGTGACGACAGTGTTGCCTACGAGCAGTACTTC.

DNA for the CDR3: TGTGCCAGCAGTGAATTCGAGGAAGCGGACTGGGGTCTTTACGAAAAACTGTTTTTT. This encodes CASSEFEEADWGLYEKLFF. The chain joins TRBV6-1 to TRBJ1-4; the D is unclear. The V end was cut by 2 bases, the J end by 8 bases, with 27 bases between. Germline V gene data show CDR1 as MNHNS and CDR2 as SASEGT. The CDR3 extends over 19 amino acids.

The CDR3 protein is CASSQALAFYEQYF. The CDR3 coding sequence is TGCGCCAGCAGCCAAGCCTTGGCCTTCTACGAGCAGTACTTC. The V call is TRBV4-1, the J call TRBJ2-7; no clear D. In germline, CDR1 is MGHRA, CDR2 YSYEKL. This CDR3 spans 14 amino acids. Trimming pared 1 base from V and 3 bases from J, leaving 10 bases between.